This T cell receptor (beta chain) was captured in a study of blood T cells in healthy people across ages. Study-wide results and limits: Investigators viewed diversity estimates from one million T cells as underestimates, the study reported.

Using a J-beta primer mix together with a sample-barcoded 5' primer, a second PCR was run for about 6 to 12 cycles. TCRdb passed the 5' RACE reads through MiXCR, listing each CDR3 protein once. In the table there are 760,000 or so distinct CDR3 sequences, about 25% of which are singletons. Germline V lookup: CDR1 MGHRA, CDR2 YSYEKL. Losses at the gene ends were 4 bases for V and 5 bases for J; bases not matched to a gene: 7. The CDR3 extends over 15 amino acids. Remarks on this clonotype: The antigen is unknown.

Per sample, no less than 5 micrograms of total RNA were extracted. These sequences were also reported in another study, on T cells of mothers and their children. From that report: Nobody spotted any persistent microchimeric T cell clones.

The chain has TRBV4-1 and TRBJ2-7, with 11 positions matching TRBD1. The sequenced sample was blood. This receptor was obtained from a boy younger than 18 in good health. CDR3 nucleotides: TGCGCCAGCAGCCGAGGGACAGGGGGTGAAGACGAGCAGTACTTC. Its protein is CASSRGTGGEDEQYF.